A single sample is the source of the 5 T cell receptor beta chains below, sequenced in a study of blood T cell repertoires in COVID-19. Data came from immunoSEQ multiplex PCR; TCRdb stores just in-frame clones and leaves some out. The sample includes roughly 67,000 clones, about 90% of them seen just once. Material: peripheral blood. The receptors here all came from a man in his forties or fifties with active COVID-19.

The rearrangement links TRBV7-8 to TRBJ2-1, with D possibly TRBD2 on 6 matching bases. Germline lookup yields CDR1 SGHVS and CDR2 FQNEAQ. Trimming stripped 1 base from V and 1 base from J, with 14 bases between. The CDR3 consists of 17 residues. CDR3 coding DNA: TGTGCCAGCAGCTTAGTTTTCCCAAGCGGGTCCTACAATGAGCAGTTCTTC. It translates to CASSLVFPSGSYNEQFF. Drawing the rest from reference TRBV7-8 and TRBJ2-1, the complete variable domain is GAGVSQSPRYKVAKRGQDVALRCDPISGHVSLFWYQQALGQGPEFLTYFQNEAQLDKSGLPSDRFFAERPEGSVSTLKIQRTQQEDSAVYLCASSLVFPSGSYNEQFFGPGTRLTVL.

The rearrangement joins TRBV6-5 to TRBJ2-1, with unresolved D. Trimming removed 6 bases at V and 1 base at J, with 10 bases between. The CDR3 sequence is 14 residues long. The germline V gene has CDR1 MNHEY and CDR2 SVGAGI. CDR3 amino acids: CASRGQISYNEQFF. For the CDR3, the DNA is TGTGCCAGCAGGGGCCAGATTTCCTACAATGAGCAGTTCTTC.

In DNA form, the CDR3 reads TGCGCCAGCAGCGTAACAGGGGATTGGAACACTGAAGCTTTCTTT. It codes for CASSVTGDWNTEAFF. The V call is TRBV5-1, the J call TRBJ1-1, with 7 bases matching TRBD1. The germline V gene has CDR1 SGHRS and CDR2 YFSETQ. This CDR3 has 15 amino acids. V lost 4 bases to trimming and J lost 1 base; unmatched junction nucleotides: 7.

The chain joins TRBV6-5 to TRBJ2-7; TRBD1 matches 7 bases. The CDR3 is 15 residues long. Per the germline V gene, CDR1 is MNHEY and CDR2 is SVGAGI. The trim removed 7 bases at V and 4 bases at J, leaving 13 bases unmatched. CDR3 nucleotide sequence: TGTGCCAGCACTCCGATGCGGACAGGCTCGTACGAGCAGTACTTC. Translating gives CASTPMRTGSYEQYF.

The chain carries TRBV6-5 and TRBJ1-1; D might be TRBD1 (5 bases). The V gene lost 7 bases and the J gene lost 5 bases, with 20 bases spanning the gap. Germline assignment: CDR1 MNHEY and CDR2 SVGAGI. There are 15 residues in the CDR3. DNA of the CDR3: TGTGCCAGCACTGCGCGGGTGGGGGGTTGGACTGAAGCTTTCTTT. Amino acids: CASTARVGGWTEAFF.